This TCR beta chain appears in the sequencing data of a study of T cells in Graves' hyperthyroidism and ophthalmopathy. This CDR3 region has 13 residues. Germline CDR1 DFQATT, CDR2 SNEGSKA (reference sequence). Trimming removed 1 base at V and 1 base at J, with 8 bases between. Amplification targeted TCR beta CDR3 regions from RNA transcripts. The HTBI primer set was used in a first-round RT-PCR of the TCR CDR3. MiXCR was run by TCRdb on the multiplex PCR reads, yielding one entry per CDR3 protein. This sample has hundreds of thousands of distinct CDR3 sequences; about 15% occur once, and the top ten carry about a tenth. This clonotype occurred a few times.

This TCR came from a woman in her late teens or twenties with Graves' hyperthyroidism. The specimen sequenced was blood. The V and J genes are TRBV20-1 and TRBJ2-7; no clear D gene. CDR3 sequence: CSARGLESYEQYF. CDR3 nucleotide sequence: TGCAGTGCTAGAGGGCTGGAATCCTACGAGCAGTACTTC.